A single sample is the source of the 23 T cell receptor beta chains below, sequenced in a study of early T cells in non-severe SARS-CoV-2 infection (dated by TCRdb to the early 2020s). The library was made by 5' RACE. Sequenced on a NextSeq 500. In TCRdb, the public reads were trimmed at Q25 with fastp and aligned with MiXCR, with productive beta chains retained. Under each unique CDR3 protein, matching rows form one entry showing the most common genes and DNA. The sample table shows some 39,000 distinct CDR3 sequences, and about 4% are seen once. Clones ranked in the top ten supply around 2.8% of the sample. The sample taken for sequencing was whole blood. The receptors stem from an adult who was a healthcare worker with PCR-confirmed SARS-CoV-2 infection or an uninfected control (not recorded which).

This clonotype was detected ten times or more. The genes are TRBV19 and TRBJ1-1; 8 nucleotides match TRBD1. The V and J ends lost 8 bases and 0 bases, in that order; junction bases with no gene match: 2. This CDR3 is built from 13 residues. CDR1 is LNHDA, CDR2 SQIVND, per germline (reference sequence). CDR3 sequence (DNA): TGTGCCAGTTCGGACAGGGTGAACACTGAAGCTTTCTTT. It codes for CASSDRVNTEAFF.

This clonotype has at least ten counts. The chain carries TRBV6-2 or TRBV6-3 and TRBJ2-3; D unclear. Germline V gene lookup returns CDR1 MNHEY and CDR2 SVGEGT. V shed 0 bases and J shed 6 bases, with 4 bases lying between them. The CDR3 is 12 amino acids. Here the CDR3 DNA reads TGTGCCAGCAGTTACTCCGTGGATACGCAGTATTTT. Protein: CASSYSVDTQYF.

This clonotype showed up many times. The chain couples TRBV7-2 to TRBJ2-1; TRBD1 aligns across 7 bases. Germline V gives CDR1 SGHTA, CDR2 FQGNSA. The CDR3 is 14 residues long. Trimming removed 5 bases from V and 4 bases from J; junction bases left unmatched: 5. CDR3 loop: CASSPRTGYNEQFF. The DNA of the CDR3 is TGTGCCAGCAGCCCAAGGACAGGTTACAATGAGCAGTTCTTC.

This clonotype came up many times. The chain recombines TRBV6-5 with TRBJ1-6; D not resolved. Germline V lookup: CDR1 MNHEY, CDR2 SVGAGI. This CDR3 comprises 14 residues. The germline V and J ends were trimmed by 2 bases and 1 base, with 3 bases remaining between them. CDR3 sequence: CASSYGSYNSPLHF. DNA for the CDR3: TGTGCCAGCAGTTACGGGTCCTATAATTCACCCCTCCACTTT.

This clonotype was counted ten times or more. J is TRBJ1-4 and V is TRBV6-5; D remains unclear. Trimming shortened V by 5 bases and J by 0 bases, and 13 bases separated the two germline ends. Germline assignment: CDR1 MNHEY and CDR2 SVGAGI. The CDR3 consists of 16 residues. CDR3: CASSPFDISTNEKLFF. In nucleotides, the CDR3 is TGTGCCAGCAGTCCTTTCGACATATCAACTAATGAAAAACTGTTTTTT.

This clonotype was detected many times. The chain links TRBV11-3 to TRBJ2-4; the match to TRBD2 covers 10 bases. Germline-derived CDR1 and CDR2 are SGHNT and YENEEA. With V trimmed by 4 bases and J by 6 bases, 0 bases remained unmatched. The CDR3 is made up of 13 amino acids. CDR3 residues: CASSSSGGNIQYF. CDR3 bases: TGTGCCAGCAGCTCTAGCGGGGGAAACATTCAGTACTTC.

Many counts were recorded for this clonotype. Mismatch with germline at one junction end may stem from a read error. The DNA for the CDR3 is TGCGCATCGGGATCTGGGGGTTCACCCCTCCACTTT. Translation: CASGSGGSPLHF. The rearrangement links TRBV10-3 to TRBJ1-6, with a possible D match to TRBD1 (5 bases). There are 12 residues in the CDR3. Germline V gene sequence: CDR1 ENHRY, CDR2 SYGVKD.

CDR3 loop: CASRSSFYGYTF. The CDR3 bases are TGTGCCAGCAGGTCGAGTTTCTATGGCTACACCTTC. V is TRBV2 and J is TRBJ1-2; no clear D. The CDR3 spans 12 residues. The V end lost 6 bases, the J end lost 4 bases, and 9 bases lay between the germline ends. Germline loops: CDR1 SNHLY, CDR2 FYNNEI.

The CDR3 region is CASSHGGLSNQPQHF. The CDR3 nucleotides read TGTGCCAGCAGTCATGGGGGTCTTAGCAATCAGCCCCAGCATTTT. The chain combines TRBV6-5 with TRBJ1-5; D possibly corresponds to TRBD1 (5 bases). There are 15 residues in the CDR3. Trimming took off 5 bases at V and 0 bases at J, with 11 bases between the two ends. In germline, CDR1 is MNHEY, CDR2 SVGAGI.

This clonotype was detected a few times. This CDR3 reads CASRTVPSSDEQFF. The CDR3 DNA is TGCGCCAGCAGGACAGTACCTTCCTCCGATGAGCAGTTCTTC. This rearrangement joins TRBV5-1 to TRBJ2-1, with D tentatively TRBD1 (5 bases). Deletions cut 5 bases from V and 8 bases from J, with 17 bases between. This CDR3 is built from 14 residues. Germline V gene data show CDR1 as SGHRS and CDR2 as YFSETQ. The full variable domain, with the rest looked up from reference TRBV5-1 and TRBJ2-1, is KAGVTQTPRYLIKTRGQQVTLSCSPISGHRSVSWYQQTPGQGLQFLFEYFSETQRNKGNFPGRFSGRQFSNSRSEMNVSTLELGDSALYLCASRTVPSSDEQFFGPGTRLTVL.

This clonotype appeared many times. This chain links TRBV24-1 with TRBJ1-5; 8 nucleotides match TRBD1. With V trimmed by 11 bases and J by 5 bases, 7 bases remained unmatched. Germline-derived CDR1 and CDR2 are KGHDR and SFDVKD. CDR3 size: 13 residues. For the CDR3, the DNA is TGTGCCATCGCAGGGGGCGCCGATCAGCCCCAGCATTTT. Translation gives CAIAGGADQPQHF.

This clonotype was observed many times. The V gene is TRBV12-3 or TRBV12-4, the J gene TRBJ1-5; D might be TRBD1 (6 bases). The V and J ends lost 5 bases and 11 bases respectively, with 16 bases between them. The CDR3 covers 13 residues. DNA of the CDR3: TGTGCCAGCAGTAGGGGGTGGAACGGAGCCCAGCATTTT. As protein: CASSRGWNGAQHF.

This clonotype has only a few counts. The CDR3 DNA follows: TGTGCCAGCATCGGGGGCCGGAACATTCAGTACTTC. It yields the protein CASIGGRNIQYF. The V gene is TRBV2, the J gene TRBJ2-4; TRBD1 or TRBD2 may be the D gene (6 bases each). The CDR3 is 12 amino acids. V gave up 7 bases and J gave up 7 bases, with 11 bases separating them. Germline values: CDR1 SNHLY, CDR2 FYNNEI. Combining the CDR3 with reference TRBV2 and TRBJ2-4 gives the whole variable domain EPEVTQTPSHQVTQMGQEVILRCVPISNHLYFYWYRQILGQKVEFLVSFYNNEISEKSEIFDDQFSVERPDGSNFTLKIRSTKLEDSAMYFCASIGGRNIQYFGAGTRLSVL.

This clonotype was picked up many times. J is TRBJ1-5 and V is TRBV18, with a tentative D call TRBD1 (6 bases). V lost 3 bases, J lost 3 bases, and 9 bases lay in between. The CDR3 contains 14 residues. Germline CDR1 and CDR2: KGHSH and LQKENI. CDR3 loop: CASSPTGYNQPQHF. The CDR3 bases are TGTGCCAGCTCACCTACAGGGTACAATCAGCCCCAGCATTTT.

This clonotype was seen a handful of times. V gene TRBV18 combines with J gene TRBJ1-1; D uncertain. The germline gives CDR1 KGHSH, CDR2 LQKENI. The CDR3 has 14 residues. Trimming removed 2 bases at V and 4 bases at J, with 11 bases between. This CDR3 reads CASSPGGVGTEAFF. The CDR3 nucleotides read TGTGCCAGCTCACCAGGCGGGGTTGGCACTGAAGCTTTCTTT.

The sample holds a few counts of this clonotype. The chain carries TRBV18 and TRBJ2-5; maybe TRBD2 (5 bases). This CDR3 contains 16 residues. In germline, CDR1 is KGHSH, CDR2 LQKENI. Trimming shortened V by 3 bases and J by 5 bases, and 19 bases separated the two germline ends. CDR3 in amino acids: CASSPGLRGGRETQYF. The DNA for the CDR3 is TGTGCCAGCTCACCCGGACTTAGAGGAGGTCGGGAGACCCAGTACTTC.

This clonotype was detected many times. The chain links TRBV7-8 to TRBJ2-2, with TRBD2 matching over 7 bases. J lost 5 bases, V lost 0 bases, and 3 bases had no gene match. Germline CDR1 SGHVS, CDR2 FQNEAQ. The CDR3 runs 15 residues. The CDR3 DNA reads TGTGCCAGCAGCTTAGCGGGCGGGGGTACCGGGGAGCTGTTTTTT. Its translation: CASSLAGGGTGELFF.

This clonotype was found many times. This rearrangement joins TRBV20-1 to TRBJ2-7, with 14 nucleotides matching TRBD2. Germline assignment: CDR1 DFQATT and CDR2 SNEGSKA (reference sequence). The CDR3 loop spans 13 amino acids. Trimming took 5 bases from V and 4 from J; bases not matched to a gene: 1. The CDR3 region has the DNA TGCAGTGCTGGGACTAGCGGGAGTTACGAGCAGTACTTC. Protein sequence: CSAGTSGSYEQYF.

This clonotype was seen at least ten times. This chain uses TRBV29-1 with TRBJ2-7, with 8 nucleotides matching TRBD1. The CDR3 has 14 residues. Per the germline V gene, CDR1 is SQVTM and CDR2 is ANQGSEA. V shed 1 base and J 3 bases; nucleotides not matched to a gene: 5. CDR3 sequence: CSVEGRGQGYEQYF. CDR3 nucleotide sequence: TGCAGCGTTGAAGGCCGAGGACAGGGCTACGAGCAGTACTTC.

The J gene is TRBJ2-7, the V gene TRBV14; TRBD1 is a possible D gene (6 bases). The CDR3 runs 16 residues. V was trimmed by 0 bases and J by 6 bases, leaving 18 bases between them. Germline V gene sequence: CDR1 SGHDN, CDR2 FVKESK. The chain's CDR3 is CASSQEPAPGVGEQYF. The CDR3, as DNA: TGTGCCAGCAGCCAAGAGCCCGCACCAGGGGTTGGCGAGCAGTACTTC. Looking up the rest from reference TRBV14 and TRBJ2-7 gives the full variable domain: EAGVTQFPSHSVIEKGQTVTLRCDPISGHDNLYWYRRVMGKEIKFLLHFVKESKQDESGMPNNRFLAERTGGTYSTLKVQPAELEDSGVYFCASSQEPAPGVGEQYFGPGTRLTVT.

This clonotype was picked up many times. This rearrangement joins TRBV24-1 to TRBJ2-3; D gene ambiguous. There are 11 residues in the CDR3. CDR1 and CDR2 from the germline V gene are KGHDR and SFDVKD. The V gene lost 8 bases and the J gene lost 5 bases, with 7 bases spanning the gap. CDR3 loop: CATKQGDTQYF. CDR3 sequence (DNA): TGTGCCACCAAACAAGGAGATACGCAGTATTTT.

This clonotype was picked up many times. The chain uses TRBV3-1 and TRBJ2-1; D gene unclear. The CDR3 sequence is 14 residues long. The V gene's germline CDR1 is LGHDT and CDR2 YNNKEL (reference sequence). V was shortened by 8 bases and J by 2 bases, with 13 bases between the two germline ends. The CDR3 nucleotides are TGTGCCAGCGGGCTACGGGCGACCTACAATGAGCAGTTCTTC. The encoded protein is CASGLRATYNEQFF.

This clonotype has at least ten counts. The rearrangement uses TRBV12-3 or TRBV12-4 and TRBJ2-2, with D tentatively TRBD2 (5 bases). Trimming took off 5 bases at V and 7 bases at J, with 8 bases between the two ends. The CDR3 length is 12 residues. DNA of the CDR3: TGTGCCAGCAGTACTAGTGTCGGGGAGCTGTTTTTT. Translating gives CASSTSVGELFF.